These T cell receptor beta chains were read from a single sample in a study of brain T cells in children with intractable seizures. Produced via immunoSEQ multiplex PCR; TCRdb's table is partial and in-frame only. The table lists about 3,600 clones, over 60% of them singletons. The sample in question was resected brain tissue, obtained at surgery. The receptors shown here come from a girl aged 2-9 years with Rasmussen encephalitis and intractable seizures. CDR3s include the opening cysteine and the closing phenylalanine or tryptophan. Fields, in order: clone size, V gene, CDR3 length, D gene, J gene, CDR3 DNA, CDR3 protein. D genes are given only for firm matches. Clone size is shown for a subset of rows, as once, few, many or a class of expanded clone.

medium-sized,TRBV6-5,14,-,TRBJ1-1,TGTGCCAGCAGTTACGTGGGGGCGAACACTGAAGCTTTCTTT,CASSYVGANTEAFF
-,TRBV30,12,-,TRBJ1-3,TGTGCCTGGACGTGGGCTGGAAACACCATATATTTT,CAWTWAGNTIYF
-,TRBV7-9,15,TRBD1,TRBJ1-1,TGTGCCAGCAGCACACCGGGACAGGGGAACACTGAAGCTTTCTTT,CASSTPGQGNTEAFF
-,TRBV27,14,-,TRBJ1-1,TGTGCCAGCAGCCTGGGGGGCTTGAACACTGAAGCTTTCTTT,CASSLGGLNTEAFF
-,TRBV5-4,15,TRBD2,TRBJ2-1,TGTGCCAGCAGCTTGGTGCGCGGGGGCTACAATGAGCAGTTCTTC,CASSLVRGGYNEQFF
-,TRBV18,18,TRBD1,TRBJ1-5,TGTGCCAGCTCACCATCCCCCGATTGGGACAGGGTACATCAGCCCCAGCATTTT,CASSPSPDWDRVHQPQHF
-,TRBV7-9,17,-,TRBJ1-4,TGTGCCAGCAGCTCCGGATTCGAGGTTGTAACTAATGAAAAACTGTTTTTT,CASSSGFEVVTNEKLFF
-,TRBV11-2,12,-,TRBJ2-7,TGTGCCAGCAGCGGCGGGGTCTACGAGCAGTACTTC,CASSGGVYEQYF
-,TRBV19,15,-,TRBJ2-3,TGTGCCAGTAGTACCCCGACCTCACGCACAGATACGCAGTATTTT,CASSTPTSRTDTQYF
-,TRBV2,17,-,TRBJ2-1,TGTGCCAGCAGCCTCGAACCGACTGGAGGATCCTACAATGAGCAGTTCTTC,CASSLEPTGGSYNEQFF
-,TRBV5-6,12,-,TRBJ2-4,TGTGCCAGCAGCTTGGGAAAAAACATTCAGTACTTC,CASSLGKNIQYF
-,TRBV11-2,15,-,TRBJ2-1,TGTGCCAGCAGCTTAACTGGCGGGGTAATCAATGAGCAGTTCTTC,CASSLTGGVINEQFF
few,TRBV5-1,13,-,TRBJ2-2,TGCGCCAGCAGCTTGGCCGTAAGCCGGGAGCTGTTTTTT,CASSLAVSRELFF
-,TRBV27,14,TRBD1,TRBJ2-7,TGTGCCAGCAGTTTTAAGGACAGGGGGGGCGAGCAGTACTTC,CASSFKDRGGEQYF
once,TRBV7-2,18,TRBD2,TRBJ2-3,TGTGCCAGCAGCTTAGGCTCCGGGACTAGCGGGAGAAAGGATACGCAGTATTTT,CASSLGSGTSGRKDTQYF
few,TRBV27,15,-,TRBJ1-1,TGTGCCAGCAGTTTGGAACCCGCGGGTAACACTGAAGCTTTCTTT,CASSLEPAGNTEAFF
once,TRBV4-1,14,-,TRBJ1-5,TGCGCCAGCAGCCAAGAGGGGCCTAATCAGCCCCAGCATTTT,CASSQEGPNQPQHF
-,TRBV7-9,13,-,TRBJ1-2,TGTGCCGTACTAAAGGGTACCGGGTATGGCTACACCTTC,CAVLKGTGYGYTF
-,TRBV28,12,-,TRBJ1-2,TGTGCCAGCAGCCCCCTGGGGCGGGGCTACACCTTC,CASSPLGRGYTF
medium-sized,TRBV5-1,16,-,TRBJ2-1,TGCGCCAGCAGCTTGGGTACCTCTAGCTCCTACAATGAGCAGTTCTTC,CASSLGTSSSYNEQFF
few,TRBV28,19,TRBD2,TRBJ2-3,TGTGCCAGCAGTTTCCTCGGACTAGCGGGAGATGAGAGGACAGATACGCAGTATTTT,CASSFLGLAGDERTDTQYF
-,TRBV6-1,16,TRBD2,TRBJ2-3,TGTGCCAGCAGTGCCGGGACTAGCGATGGCACAGATACGCAGTATTTT,CASSAGTSDGTDTQYF
-,TRBV3-1/TRBV3-2,15,-,TRBJ2-3,TGTGCCAGCAGCCGAGGGTACAGTAACACAGATACGCAGTATTTT,CASSRGYSNTDTQYF
-,TRBV11-2,15,-,TRBJ2-7,TGTGCCAGCAGCTTAGGGTTCGGAGAGACCTACGAGCAGTACTTC,CASSLGFGETYEQYF
few,TRBV6-2/TRBV6-3,15,TRBD2,TRBJ2-7,TGTGCCAGCAGCTCCATGGTAGCGGGGCTGGGAGAGCAGTACTTC,CASSSMVAGLGEQYF
-,TRBV2,14,-,TRBJ1-1,TGTGCCAGCCGGGAGAGGACAGTTAACACTGAAGCTTTCTTT,CASRERTVNTEAFF
-,TRBV2,12,-,TRBJ1-2,TGTGCCAGCTACGACGGATTCTATGGCTACACCTTC,CASYDGFYGYTF
-,TRBV6-5,14,-,TRBJ2-3,TGTGCCAGCAGTATAGGGTGGAACACAGATACGCAGTATTTT,CASSIGWNTDTQYF
-,TRBV6-5,15,-,TRBJ1-2,TGTGCCAGCACCAACGTGGGGGAAGCTAACTATGGCTACACCTTC,CASTNVGEANYGYTF
-,TRBV7-9,17,TRBD1,TRBJ2-3,TGTGCCAGCAGCTCCTCTAAGACAGGGAGCTACACAGATACGCAGTATTTT,CASSSSKTGSYTDTQYF
few,TRBV7-2,15,-,TRBJ2-1,TGTGCCAGCAGCTTAGAAAGGAACTTCTACAATGAGCAGTTCTTC,CASSLERNFYNEQFF
-,TRBV5-4,16,TRBD1,TRBJ2-1,TGTGCCAGCAGTGATCCGGGACAGGGGCCCTTCCGGGGACAGTTCTTC,CASSDPGQGPFRGQFF
-,TRBV30,11,-,TRBJ2-5,TGTGCCTGGAGTAAGGGGGAGACCCTGTACTTC,CAWSKGETLYF
-,TRBV2,18,TRBD1,TRBJ2-2,TGTGCCAGCAGTGATGAGCTTGTCAGGGGGTCGGGCACCGGGGAGCTGTTTTTT,CASSDELVRGSGTGELFF
-,TRBV11-3,13,TRBD1,TRBJ2-4,TGTGCCAGCAGCTTTGACAGGGTGGACATTCAGTACTTC,CASSFDRVDIQYF
-,TRBV28,16,TRBD2,TRBJ2-1,TGTGCCAGCAGTTTATGCTGCGGCGGGGGGGCGATTGAGCAGTTCTTC,CASSLCCGGGAIEQFF
-,TRBV27,13,-,TRBJ1-2,TGTGCCAGCAGTTTCCCCAGTGGCTATGGCTACACCTTC,CASSFPSGYGYTF
few,TRBV5-4,16,TRBD2,TRBJ2-3,TGTGCCAGCAGGCGAGCAGCGGGGGTTAGAACAGATACGCAGTATTTT,CASRRAAGVRTDTQYF
-,TRBV30,19,TRBD2,TRBJ2-7,TGTGCCTGGAGCCCTGGACTAGCGGGGGGGAACCGGCTCCCCTACGAGCAGTACTTC,CAWSPGLAGGNRLPYEQYF
-,TRBV19,14,-,TRBJ2-1,TGTGCCAGTAGCCGGACAGTAAGTTTCGATGAGCAGTTCTTC,CASSRTVSFDEQFF
medium-sized,TRBV5-6,13,-,TRBJ1-1,TGTGCCAGCAGCGCACGTGGGTTCACTGAAGCTTTCTTT,CASSARGFTEAFF
-,TRBV27,17,TRBD2,TRBJ2-2,TGTGCCAGCAGTCCCTGGACTAGCGGGACTGCTAGCGGGGAGCTGTTTTTT,CASSPWTSGTASGELFF
-,TRBV15,17,TRBD2,TRBJ2-1,TGTGCCACCAGCAGTACCGGGACTAGGGTACTTACAATGAGGCAGTTCTTC,CATSSTGTRVLTMRQFF
-,TRBV2,14,TRBD1,TRBJ1-5,TGTGCCAGTCAACCAGGGGGGTTGGATCAGCCCCAGCATTTT,CASQPGGLDQPQHF
-,TRBV28,14,-,TRBJ2-7,TGTGCCAGCAGAAGAGGAGGTACCATTGGCGAGCAGTACTTC,CASRRGGTIGEQYF
-,TRBV4-1,16,-,TRBJ2-7,TGCGCCAGCAGCCAAGATCTCGTCGGCCAGGGCTACGAGCAGTACTTC,CASSQDLVGQGYEQYF
-,TRBV29-1,13,-,TRBJ1-2,TGCAGCGCGTTCTGGGCCCATAACTATGGCTACACCTTC,CSAFWAHNYGYTF
few,TRBV5-4,14,-,TRBJ2-5,TGTGCCAGCAGCTTGGCGGTTGTGCAAGAGACCCAGTACTTC,CASSLAVVQETQYF
once,TRBV9,13,-,TRBJ2-1,TGTGCCAGCAGCCGGGACGGCTACAATGAGCAGTTCTTC,CASSRDGYNEQFF